This entry lists 21 T cell receptor beta chains sequenced from one sample in a study of blood T cell repertoires in COVID-19. TCRdb keeps only in-frame clones here, not all; method: immunoSEQ multiplex PCR. Among around 150,000 clones listed, 77% were seen once. The sample was peripheral blood. These receptors originate from a woman aged 50 to 65 with active or convalescent COVID-19.

The chain joins TRBV2 to TRBJ1-2, with D tentatively TRBD1 (6 bases). The CDR3 length is 15 residues. V was trimmed by 7 bases and J by 0 bases, leaving 15 bases between them. Looked up from germline, CDR1 is SNHLY and CDR2 is FYNNEI. This CDR3 is CASKQGRGANYGYTF. CDR3 coding DNA: TGTGCCAGCAAGCAGGGGAGGGGGGCTAACTATGGCTACACCTTC.

The chain couples TRBV24-1 to TRBJ2-5, with 7 bases matching TRBD1. The CDR3 has 15 amino acids. CDR1 and CDR2 (germline): KGHDR, SFDVKD. After removal of 4 bases from V and 1 base from J, the junction contained 5 bases not matched to a gene. DNA for the CDR3: TGTGCCACCAGTGAACCGGGACAGAGCCAAGAGACCCAGTACTTC. Protein: CATSEPGQSQETQYF.

The chain combines TRBV5-6 with TRBJ1-2, with no clear D. Germline V gene sequence: CDR1 SGHDT, CDR2 YYEEEE. The CDR3 is 15 amino acids. Trimming took 0 bases from V and 1 from J, leaving 10 bases between them. Here the CDR3 reads CASSLAAAFNYGYTF. For the CDR3, the DNA is TGTGCCAGCAGCTTGGCGGCAGCGTTTAACTATGGCTACACCTTC.

The rearrangement joins TRBV30 to TRBJ2-4, with D possibly being TRBD1 (7 bases). V was clipped by 2 bases and J by 2 bases, with 13 bases between them. CDR1 is GTSNPN, CDR2 SVGIG, per germline (reference sequence). This CDR3 is built from 15 residues. The CDR3 DNA follows: TGTGCCTGGAGTCGGAGGGGGCTTACCAAAAACATTCAGTACTTC. This gives the protein CAWSRRGLTKNIQYF.

The chain uses TRBV7-3 and TRBJ2-2; D remains unclear. V lost 4 bases and J 6 bases, leaving 15 bases between the germline ends. Germline CDR1 SGHTA, CDR2 FQGTGA. The CDR3 sequence is 15 residues long. The CDR3 protein is CASSSLPLVSGELFF. For the CDR3, the DNA is TGTGCCAGCAGCTCCCTTCCACTTGTATCCGGGGAGCTGTTTTTT.

V gene TRBV5-5 combines with J gene TRBJ1-5, with TRBD1 matching 8 bases. The V and J ends lost 4 bases and 1 base, in that order; junction bases with no gene match: 10. CDR1 and CDR2 (germline): SGHKS, YYEKEE (reference sequence). The CDR3 has 17 residues. The CDR3 DNA sequence: TGTGCCAGCAGCCTAGGACAGGGTCTGATCAGCAATCAGCCCCAGCATTTT. Residues: CASSLGQGLISNQPQHF.

This clone showed up just a few times. The J gene is TRBJ2-5, the V gene TRBV7-8; possible D gene TRBD1, 6 bases. V dropped 5 bases and J dropped 1 base, with 11 bases sitting between them. CDR1 is SGHVS and CDR2 is FQNEAQ in the germline V gene. This CDR3 spans 14 amino acids. CDR3 amino acids: CASSPRQAQETQYF. CDR3 bases: TGTGCCAGCAGCCCAAGACAGGCCCAAGAGACCCAGTACTTC.

This clone was observed a single time. The gene calls are TRBV29-1 and TRBJ1-2; D remains unclear. The CDR3 spans 13 residues. Germline lookup yields CDR1 SQVTM and CDR2 ANQGSEA. This CDR3 is CSAPGPLNYGYTF. The CDR3, as DNA: TGCAGTGCCCCAGGCCCCCTTAACTATGGCTACACCTTC.

With regard to this clone: At one end, the junction sequence differs from germline, possibly due to a read error. Other DNA sequences within the sample encode an identical CDR3. This rearrangement joins TRBV29-1 to TRBJ2-7, with 7 bases lining up with TRBD1. The CDR3 has 14 residues. Germline V CDR1 and CDR2: SQVTM, ANQGSEA. The CDR3 spells CSVEGAGGIYEQYF. Here the CDR3 DNA reads TGCAGCGTCGAAGGGGCAGGGGGAATCTACGAGCAGTACTTC.

The chain joins TRBV6-6 to TRBJ2-5, with 9 bases lining up with TRBD2. Germline trimming cut 2 bases from V and 5 bases from J; bases unmatched to any gene: 6. In germline, CDR1 is MNHNY, CDR2 SVGAGI (reference sequence). CDR3 length: 15 amino acids. The CDR3 nucleotides are TGTGCCAGCAGTTACGGAGCGGGGGGCCGGGAGACCCAGTACTTC. Protein: CASSYGAGGRETQYF.

The genes are TRBV5-1 and TRBJ2-3; 11 bases fit TRBD2. J was trimmed by 6 bases and V by 0 bases; bases with no gene match: 9. The CDR3 sequence is 17 residues long. Germline lookup yields CDR1 SGHRS and CDR2 YFSETQ. The CDR3 spells CASSLGTSGGLGDTQYF. CDR3 DNA sequence: TGCGCCAGCAGCTTGGGAACTAGCGGGGGATTAGGGGATACGCAGTATTTT.

This chain links TRBV19 with TRBJ1-2; D perhaps matches TRBD1 (5 bases). V was trimmed by 6 bases and J by 4 bases, leaving 15 bases between them. This CDR3 region has 14 residues. The V gene's germline CDR1 is LNHDA and CDR2 SQIVND (reference sequence). The DNA of the CDR3 is TGTGCCAGTAGGGTCGGGGGAAGAACCTATGGCTACACCTTC. It specifies CASRVGGRTYGYTF.

The rearrangement uses TRBV2 and TRBJ2-7; 10 bases agree with TRBD2. The ends lost 7 bases at V and 6 bases at J; junction bases unmatched: 15. CDR1 is SNHLY, CDR2 FYNNEI, per germline. This CDR3 region has 16 residues. The CDR3 reads CASNPGLAWGSGEQYF. CDR3 nucleotides: TGTGCCAGCAACCCGGGACTAGCGTGGGGGTCCGGCGAGCAGTACTTC.

The rearrangement links TRBV11-2 to TRBJ2-7, with a tentative D call TRBD2 (6 bases). The V end lost 5 bases, the J end lost 0 bases, and 20 bases lay between the germline ends. Per the germline V gene, CDR1 is SGHAT and CDR2 is FQNNGV. The CDR3 spans 17 residues. The CDR3 coding sequence is TGTGCCAGCAGCCCCCAGCGGGCTAGCCGCCCCTCCTACGAGCAGTACTTC. This gives the protein CASSPQRASRPSYEQYF. Complete variable domain (other parts from reference TRBV11-2 and TRBJ2-7): EAGVAQSPRYKIIEKRQSVAFWCNPISGHATLYWYQQILGQGPKLLIQFQNNGVVDDSQLPKDRFSAERLKGVDSTLKIQPAKLEDSAVYLCASSPQRASRPSYEQYFGPGTRLTVT.

The CDR3 is CASSFAGTDYGYTF. The CDR3 nucleotides are TGTGCCAGTAGTTTCGCCGGGACTGACTATGGCTACACCTTC. The chain employs TRBV19 and TRBJ1-2, with a tentative D call TRBD1 (5 bases). Looked up from germline, CDR1 is LNHDA and CDR2 is SQIVND (reference sequence). This CDR3 comprises 14 residues. The V and J ends lost 5 bases and 3 bases respectively, with 13 bases between them.

This chain joins TRBV12-3 or TRBV12-4 and TRBJ1-1; no clear D. Between the trimmed V and J ends, which lost 3 bases and 0 bases, there was a span of 5 bases. CDR3 size: 13 residues. The DNA of the CDR3 is TGTGCCAGCAGTTTCTCGGTGAACACTGAAGCTTTCTTT. This translates into CASSFSVNTEAFF.

This clone was counted only a few times. V and J are TRBV19 and TRBJ1-1, with TRBD1 as a possible D gene (5 bases). Trimming took off 10 bases at V and 1 base at J, with 13 bases between the two ends. The CDR3 has 13 residues. The germline V gene has CDR1 LNHDA and CDR2 SQIVND (reference sequence). In DNA form, the CDR3 reads TGTGCCACAATTCCCGGACAGAACACTGAAGCTTTCTTT. It translates to CATIPGQNTEAFF.

This clone was counted ten times or more. This chain connects TRBV6-5 to TRBJ1-2; tentative D call: TRBD1 (5 bases). The CDR3 is 13 amino acids. The V gene's germline CDR1 is MNHEY and CDR2 SVGAGI. V shed 6 bases and J shed 3 bases, with 11 bases lying between them. CDR3 nucleotides: TGTGCCAGCAGCCCGGGAGGGGACTATGGCTACACCTTC. Its translation: CASSPGGDYGYTF.

This clone was seen more than once but under ten times. The chain couples TRBV6-1 to TRBJ1-3, with TRBD1 matching 8 bases. The trim removed 2 bases at V and 4 bases at J, leaving 4 bases unmatched. The CDR3 length is 15 residues. Germline assignment: CDR1 MNHNS and CDR2 SASEGT. The chain's CDR3 is CASSEQQGGGNTIYF. The CDR3 region has the DNA TGTGCCAGCAGTGAACAACAGGGGGGCGGAAACACCATATATTTT.

The rearrangement uses TRBV5-6 and TRBJ2-2; D is uncertain. The germline V gene encodes CDR1 SGHDT and CDR2 YYEEEE. Trimming removed 1 base from V and 5 bases from J, with 6 bases in between. The CDR3 extends over 13 amino acids. CDR3 DNA sequence: TGTGCCAGCAGCTTGATGAGGACCGGGGAGCTGTTTTTT. As protein: CASSLMRTGELFF.

The chain recombines TRBV29-1 with TRBJ2-3, with 12 bases identical to TRBD2. The V gene end was trimmed by 7 bases and the J gene end by 4 bases; junction bases not matched to a gene: 6. This CDR3 region has 14 residues. The germline V gene encodes CDR1 SQVTM and CDR2 ANQGSEA. CDR3 DNA: TGCAGCGCACGGACTAGCGGGAATTCAGATACGCAGTATTTT. Protein: CSARTSGNSDTQYF.